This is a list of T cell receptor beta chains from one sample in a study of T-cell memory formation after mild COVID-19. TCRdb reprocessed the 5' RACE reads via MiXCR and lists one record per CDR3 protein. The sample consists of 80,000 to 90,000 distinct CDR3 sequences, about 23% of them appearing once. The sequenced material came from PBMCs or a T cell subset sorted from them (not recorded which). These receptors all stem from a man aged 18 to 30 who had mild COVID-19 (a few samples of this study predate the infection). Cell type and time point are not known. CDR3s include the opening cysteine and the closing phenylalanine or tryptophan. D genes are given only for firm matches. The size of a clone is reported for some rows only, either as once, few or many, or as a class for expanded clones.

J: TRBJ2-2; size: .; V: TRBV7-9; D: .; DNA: TGTGCCAGCAGCTTAGCCAGGTCGAACACCGGGGAGCTGTTTTTT; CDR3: CASSLARSNTGELFF
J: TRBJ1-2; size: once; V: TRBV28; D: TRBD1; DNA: TGTGCCAGCAGCCCCTTCAAGGGGGCACTGGACTATGGCTACACCTTC; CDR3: CASSPFKGALDYGYTF
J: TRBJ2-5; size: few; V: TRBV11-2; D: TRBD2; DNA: TGTGCCAGCAGCTTCTCTAGCGGAGGCCAAGAGACCCAGTACTTC; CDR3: CASSFSSGGQETQYF
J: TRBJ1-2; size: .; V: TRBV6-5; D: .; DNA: TGTGCCAGCAGTTACAGTGCAGGGGCAGTCTATGGCTACACCTTC; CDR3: CASSYSAGAVYGYTF
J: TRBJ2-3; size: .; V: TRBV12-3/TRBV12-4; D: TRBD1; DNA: TGTGCCAGCAGACCCACAGGGGTGGTTGCAGATACGCAGTATTTT; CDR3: CASRPTGVVADTQYF
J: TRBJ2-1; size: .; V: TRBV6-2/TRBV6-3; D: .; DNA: TGTGCCAGCAGTTACTCGGGAGGAGACAATGAGCAGTTCTTC; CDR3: CASSYSGGDNEQFF
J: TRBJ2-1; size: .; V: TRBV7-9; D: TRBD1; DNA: TGTGCCAGCAGTCTGAAAAACCGGGACAGGGACAATGAGCAGTTCTTC; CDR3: CASSLKNRDRDNEQFF
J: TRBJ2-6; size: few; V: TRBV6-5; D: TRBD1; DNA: TGTGCCAGCAGTTACCGAAGACAGGGGAGGAGAGCCGGGGCCAACGTCCTGACTTTC; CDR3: CASSYRRQGRRAGANVLTF
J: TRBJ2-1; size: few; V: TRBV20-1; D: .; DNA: TGCAGTGCTAGAGATCCTTCTACTGCGGGGTGGGCCTACAATGAGCAGTTCTTC; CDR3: CSARDPSTAGWAYNEQFF
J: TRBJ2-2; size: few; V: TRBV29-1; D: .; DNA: TGCAGCGCACTGGCCCGCCGGCAAACCGGGGAGCTGTTTTTT; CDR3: CSALARRQTGELFF
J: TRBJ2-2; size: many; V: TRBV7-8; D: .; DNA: TGTGCCAGCAGCCGAGGGGGGCCGCTCACCGGGGAGCTGTTTTTT; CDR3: CASSRGGPLTGELFF
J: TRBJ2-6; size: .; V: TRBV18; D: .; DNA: TGTGCCAGCTCACCGCCCGCCCAGTACGTTTCTGGGGCCAACGTCCTGACTTTC; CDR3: CASSPPAQYVSGANVLTF
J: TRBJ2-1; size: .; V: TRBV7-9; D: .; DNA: TGTGCCAGCAGCCGGACCGGGCCGCGAAATGAGCAGTTCTTC; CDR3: CASSRTGPRNEQFF
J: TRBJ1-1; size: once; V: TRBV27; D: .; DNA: TGTGCCAGCAGCCTCAAGGGGGTCACTGAAGCTTTCTTT; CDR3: CASSLKGVTEAFF
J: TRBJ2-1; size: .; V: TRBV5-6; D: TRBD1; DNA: TGTGCCAGCAGCCCGCGACAGGGGTTAGGCTATGAGCAGTTCTTC; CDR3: CASSPRQGLGYEQFF
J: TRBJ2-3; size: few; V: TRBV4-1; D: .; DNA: TGCGCCAGCAGCCAAGCGGGGCGGAGCACAGATACGCAGTATTTT; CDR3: CASSQAGRSTDTQYF
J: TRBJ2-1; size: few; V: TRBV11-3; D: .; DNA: TGTGCCAGCAGCCCCAGTCGGGGGAATGAGCAGTTCTTC; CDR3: CASSPSRGNEQFF
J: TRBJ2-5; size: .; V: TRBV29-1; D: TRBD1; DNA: TGCAGCGTTGACCCCGGGACAGACCAAGAGACCCAGTACTTC; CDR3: CSVDPGTDQETQYF
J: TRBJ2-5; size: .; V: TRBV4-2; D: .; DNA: TGTGCCAGCAGCCATGCTATCGGCAGCCAAGAGACCCAGTACTTC; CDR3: CASSHAIGSQETQYF
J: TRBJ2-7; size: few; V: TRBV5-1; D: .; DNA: TGCGCCAGCAGCCCCACTGCCTACGAGCAGTACTTC; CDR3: CASSPTAYEQYF
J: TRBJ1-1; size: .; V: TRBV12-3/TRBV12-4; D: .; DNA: TGTGCCAGCGGGACGAGTGGGACGAACACTGAAGCTTTCTTT; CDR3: CASGTSGTNTEAFF